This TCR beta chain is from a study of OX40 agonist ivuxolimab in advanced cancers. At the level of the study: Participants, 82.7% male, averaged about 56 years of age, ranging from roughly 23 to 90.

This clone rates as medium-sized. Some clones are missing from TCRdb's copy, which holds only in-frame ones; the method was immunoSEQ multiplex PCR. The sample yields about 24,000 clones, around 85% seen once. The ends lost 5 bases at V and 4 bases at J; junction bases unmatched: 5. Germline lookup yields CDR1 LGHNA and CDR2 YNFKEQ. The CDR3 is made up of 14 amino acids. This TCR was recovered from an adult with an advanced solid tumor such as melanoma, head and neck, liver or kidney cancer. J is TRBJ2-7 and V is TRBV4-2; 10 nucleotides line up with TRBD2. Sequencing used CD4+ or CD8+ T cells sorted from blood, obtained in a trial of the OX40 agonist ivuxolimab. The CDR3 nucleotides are TGTGCCAGCAGCATCGAGACTAGCGGGTACGAGCAGTACTTC. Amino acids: CASSIETSGYEQYF.